One T cell receptor beta chain is described in this entry. No antigen is known for it. The sample belongs to a study of blood T cells in healthy people across ages. Study conclusions and caveats: Researchers said unsorted PBMCs prevented a conclusive naive versus antigen-experienced comparison.

Peripheral blood from each donor was collected in a volume of 9.5 to 10 milliliters. With a J-beta primer mix and a sample-barcoded 5' primer, a second PCR ran about 6 to 11 cycles. Individual samples furnished no less than 2.5 million CDR3-containing paired-end reads apiece. TCRdb fed the 5' RACE reads into MiXCR, producing one record per CDR3 protein. The data show about 1.8 million distinct CDR3 sequences, 49% seen once. There are 17 residues in the CDR3. V and J are TRBV12-1 and TRBJ2-3; the D call of TRBD2 is as the table states it, not checked on the DNA. TRBV12-1 is annotated as a pseudogene. The TCR was taken from a middle-aged woman in good health. Sequencing input: blood. This CDR3 is CASSSTGLADCTDTQYF. The CDR3 DNA follows: TGTGCCAGCAGCTCTACGGGACTAGCGGATTGCACAGATACGCAGTATTTT.